The 8 T cell receptor beta chains in this list originate from one sample, sequenced in a study of T-cell reconstitution after alpha-beta-depleted transplantation in children. During its preparation, the TCRbeta library received unique molecular identifiers. Via MiXCR, TCRdb re-called the PCR reads, giving one row per CDR3 protein. Among 600,000 or so distinct CDR3 sequences listed, more than 20% were seen once. Sequenced material: PBMCs, mostly from graft donor cells, taken 360 days after TCRalphabeta/CD19-depleted stem cell transplant. The receptors stem from a boy under two years old who had a stem cell transplant for acute myeloid leukemia, so the T cells may come from the graft donor.

At least ten counts were recorded for this clonotype. This chain connects TRBV6-5 to TRBJ1-6; no firm D call. V was pared by 0 bases and J by 7 bases, with 13 bases between. The length of the CDR3 is 16 residues. CDR1 is MNHEY, CDR2 SVGAGI, per germline. CDR3 bases: TGTGCCAGCAGTTACTCCGGTCAAAGGCGGAATTCACCCCTCCACTTT. It is translated as CASSYSGQRRNSPLHF.

V and J are TRBV7-9 and TRBJ2-2, with 7 bases that match TRBD2. The CDR3 sequence is 17 residues long. Looked up from germline, CDR1 is SEHNR and CDR2 is FQNEAQ (reference sequence). V dropped 4 bases and J dropped 3; count of bases not matched to a gene: 11. DNA of the CDR3: TGTGCCAGCAGCTCCCTCAGCGGGAACTCAGACACCGGGGAGCTGTTTTTT. Its protein product is CASSSLSGNSDTGELFF.

This clonotype was recorded many times. This chain links TRBV29-1 with TRBJ2-4, with D possibly matching TRBD2 (6 bases). This CDR3 region has 14 residues. V lost 5 bases and J lost 1, with 12 bases in between. Germline assignment: CDR1 SQVTM and CDR2 ANQGSEA. The chain's CDR3 is CSVRGNLAKNIQYF. CDR3 bases: TGCAGCGTTCGGGGGAATCTCGCCAAAAACATTCAGTACTTC. Full variable domain (outside the CDR3, taken from reference TRBV29-1 and TRBJ2-4): SAVISQKPSRDICQRGTSLTIQCQVDSQVTMMFWYRQQPGQSLTLIATANQGSEATYESGFVIDKFPISRPNLTFSTLTVSNMSPEDSSIYLCSVRGNLAKNIQYFGAGTRLSVL.

CDR3 region: CSAGQGVYEQFF. CDR3 coding DNA: TGCAGTGCCGGACAGGGGGTATATGAGCAGTTCTTC. The genes are TRBV20-1 and TRBJ2-1, with TRBD1 matching 10 bases. The CDR3 loop spans 12 amino acids. Germline CDR1 reads DFQATT; CDR2 reads SNEGSKA (reference sequence). Trimming cost V 6 bases and J 8 bases; bases outside gene matches: 4.

This clonotype has just a few counts. The chain couples TRBV20-1 to TRBJ2-3; 7 bases are a match to TRBD2. The junction had 8 bases not matched to a gene; V was cut back by 8 bases and J by 0 bases. CDR3 length: 14 amino acids. CDR1 and CDR2 from the germline V gene are DFQATT and SNEGSKA (reference sequence). CDR3 residues: CSNSGTTSTDTQYF. CDR3 in DNA: TGCAGTAATTCCGGGACTACTAGCACAGATACGCAGTATTTT.

V is TRBV6-1 and J is TRBJ1-6; 10 positions match TRBD1. The V and J ends lost 5 bases and 6 bases, in that order; junction bases with no gene match: 10. The CDR3 length is 17 residues. CDR1 and CDR2 (germline): MNHNS, SASEGT. DNA of the CDR3: TGTGCCAGCAGTAAGCCCGGGACAGGGGTTTTTAATTCACCCCTCCACTTT. Its protein product is CASSKPGTGVFNSPLHF.

The chain links TRBV7-8 to TRBJ1-4, with 7 bases matching TRBD1. The length of the CDR3 is 14 residues. Germline V CDR1 and CDR2: SGHVS, FQNEAQ. J gave up 8 bases and V 4 bases, and 7 bases lay outside the gene matches. The CDR3 reads CASSSRTGDEKLFF. The CDR3 coding sequence is TGTGCCAGCAGCTCGAGGACAGGCGACGAAAAACTGTTTTTT.

This clonotype was seen a handful of times. The genes are TRBV11-2 and TRBJ2-7; 9 bases agree with TRBD2. Trimming cost V 0 bases and J 5 bases; bases outside gene matches: 5. The germline V gene encodes CDR1 SGHAT and CDR2 FQNNGV. The CDR3 length is 15 residues. In DNA form, the CDR3 reads TGTGCCAGCAGCTTAGATCTGGCTAGCGGGGACGAGCAGTACTTC. It codes for CASSLDLASGDEQYF. Full variable domain (remainder filled in from reference TRBV11-2 and TRBJ2-7): EAGVAQSPRYKIIEKRQSVAFWCNPISGHATLYWYQQILGQGPKLLIQFQNNGVVDDSQLPKDRFSAERLKGVDSTLKIQPAKLEDSAVYLCASSLDLASGDEQYFGPGTRLTVT.